This T cell receptor (beta chain) was recovered during a study of cytomegalovirus exposure and HLA in healthy donors. Study details: From HLA-typed donors, an early data release held 70 million to 100 million unique TCRs. Ancestry clustering placed 70% to 90% of around 400 genotyped donors in the Caucasian-associated cluster. General observations from the study: Later analysis reportedly placed an Asian-associated ancestry cluster below the roughly 700-donor mean in N-insertions. A later analysis associated 16,000 or so TCR beta sequences with HLA alleles at a 0.05 false discovery rate.

Remarks on this clone: Its cognate antigen is unknown.

The V end lost 0 bases, the J end lost 5 bases, and 11 bases lay between the germline ends. This CDR3 has 14 amino acids. Per germline, CDR1 SGHRS and CDR2 YFSETQ. PCR involved 60 Vbeta and 13 Jbeta primers. Using immunoSEQ multiplex PCR, the repertoire was profiled, and TCRdb retains in-frame clones only, with some absent. The profile shows around 100,000 clones, about 70% of them singletons. J is TRBJ2-5 and V is TRBV5-1; tentative D call: TRBD2 (6 bases). The sequence came from a middle-aged man in good health and CMV-seropositive. The sequenced sample consisted of PBMCs. The CDR3 DNA is TGCGCCAGCAGCTTGGAAGGGGCGGGGGAGACCCAGTACTTC. Encoded protein: CASSLEGAGETQYF.